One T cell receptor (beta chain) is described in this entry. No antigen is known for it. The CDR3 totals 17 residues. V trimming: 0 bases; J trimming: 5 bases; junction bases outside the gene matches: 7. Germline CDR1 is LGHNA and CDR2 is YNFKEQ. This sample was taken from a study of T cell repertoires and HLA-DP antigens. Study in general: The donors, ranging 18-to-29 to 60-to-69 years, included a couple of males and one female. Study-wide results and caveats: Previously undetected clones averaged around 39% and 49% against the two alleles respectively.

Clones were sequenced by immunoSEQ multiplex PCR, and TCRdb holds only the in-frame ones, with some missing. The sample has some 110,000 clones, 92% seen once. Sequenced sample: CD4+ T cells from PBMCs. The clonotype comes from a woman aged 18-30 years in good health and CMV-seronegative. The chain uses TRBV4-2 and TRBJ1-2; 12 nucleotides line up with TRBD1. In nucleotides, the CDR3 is TGTGCCAGCAGCCAAGATCTTCCGGGACAGGGGGCGTATGGCTACACCTTC. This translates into CASSQDLPGQGAYGYTF.